The rows below give T cell receptor beta chains drawn from one sample of a study of shared clonotypes between healthy human individuals. The table came from immunoSEQ multiplex PCR; TCRdb's copy has only in-frame clones and leaves some out. This repertoire shows under 1,900,000 clones, approximately 98.5% found once; its top ten account for roughly 0.36%. Sequenced sample: naive CD4+ T cells sorted from blood. The receptors shown here come from a young man in good health. Each CDR3 is given without its conserved first and last residue.

J | V | CDR3
TRBJ2-1 | TRBV11-2 | ASRFPGRRNNEQF
TRBJ1-1 | TRBV29-1 | SCRREATEAF
TRBJ1-2 | TRBV10-3 | AISRGLTSENGYT
TRBJ2-6 | TRBV19 | ASSIMASGANVLT
TRBJ2-3 | TRBV7-8 | ASSLSGGHTDTQY
TRBJ2-6 | TRBV11-3 | ASSLTLSGANVLT
TRBJ2-5 | TRBV7-9 | ASSLGDRDQETQY
TRBJ2-3 | TRBV5-1 | ASSLAGRTDTQY
TRBJ2-2 | TRBV18 | ASSETGNTGELF
TRBJ1-3 | TRBV7-9 | ASSDNEGNSGNTIY
TRBJ1-1 | TRBV30 | AWSKPDRGRGVAF
TRBJ2-1 | TRBV9 | ASSGPGLAGLYNEQF
TRBJ2-7 | TRBV14 | ASSRLAGAYEQY
TRBJ2-5 | TRBV11-2 | ASSLVLETQY
TRBJ2-7 | TRBV14 | ASSQEQLYEQY
TRBJ2-7 | TRBV6-6 | ASSYSQVYEQY
TRBJ2-3 | TRBV11-1 | ASSFRQGTDTQY
TRBJ1-2 | TRBV15 | ATSRDRQGGYGYT
TRBJ1-1 | TRBV5-1 | ASSLDRGREAF
TRBJ2-7 | TRBV9 | ASSTRDGSYEQY
TRBJ2-1 | TRBV10-2 | ASRPSSYNEQF
TRBJ2-4 | TRBV19 | ASSNRVAKNIQY
TRBJ2-5 | TRBV5-5 | ASSHFIGEVQETQY
TRBJ2-7 | TRBV4-1 | ASSQREFYEQY
TRBJ2-7 | TRBV7-9 | ASSLFARGLQSSYEQY
TRBJ2-2 | TRBV11-3 | ASSYGLAGNTGELF
TRBJ1-4 | TRBV4-1 | ASSQRGVNEKLF
TRBJ2-3 | TRBV29-1 | STRRESTDTQY
TRBJ2-7 | TRBV4-2 | ASSQDLLGTQSYEQY
TRBJ2-7 | TRBV2 | ASRGEGQFYEQY
TRBJ2-7 | TRBV10-3 | AISIKDRATYEQY
TRBJ2-7 | TRBV28 | ASSRDRDLLREQY
TRBJ1-1 | TRBV7-9 | ASSRGLLNTEAF
TRBJ2-2 | TRBV5-1 | ASGGGAGELF
TRBJ1-4 | TRBV29-1 | SVEPRDREKLF
TRBJ2-3 | TRBV5-6 | ASSIVRTDTQY
TRBJ2-4 | TRBV7-2 | ASSLATNWKGQQY
TRBJ2-5 | TRBV11-2 | ASSPGLQETQY
TRBJ1-1 | TRBV7-9 | ASSLEGTHTEAF
TRBJ2-2 | TRBV4-2 | ASSQENTGELF
TRBJ2-5 | TRBV7-9 | ASSEGQYQETQY
TRBJ2-3 | TRBV7-7 | ASRVLLHTDTQY
TRBJ2-1 | TRBV7-9 | ASSFSTSGSYNEQF
TRBJ1-5 | TRBV5-1 | ASSFSGDQPQH
TRBJ2-2 | TRBV2 | ASSQYRATNTGELF
TRBJ2-5 | TRBV7-9 | ASRDRSQETQY
TRBJ2-1 | TRBV9 | ASSERGTGTYNEQF
TRBJ2-7 | TRBV7-2 | ASSLYYPYEQY
TRBJ2-1 | TRBV2 | ASKGQYNEQF
TRBJ1-2 | TRBV7-9 | ASSSGTGGGYT
TRBJ2-1 | TRBV5-6 | ASSGGHSYNEQF
TRBJ2-7 | TRBV6-4 | ASSDEISGISLYEQY
TRBJ2-7 | TRBV11-2 | ASSPPAPHYEQY
TRBJ2-7 | TRBV18 | ASSPRTDYEQY
TRBJ2-7 | TRBV10-3 | AISEWGKYEQY
TRBJ2-1 | TRBV27 | ASSPRAGGYNEQF
TRBJ1-3 | TRBV25-1 | ASSPRTGTGNTIY